Below, 4 T cell receptor beta chains from the same sample are listed, as sequenced in a study of T cell changes during pregnancy in multiple sclerosis. The table came from immunoSEQ multiplex PCR; TCRdb's copy has only in-frame clones and leaves some out. Found here are roughly 33,000 clones, roughly nine tenths of them singletons; the top ten hold roughly 2.8%. The sample consisted of CD4+ T cells from peripheral blood mononuclear cells, taken in the third trimester of pregnancy. Source of these receptors: a female donor in good health, enrolled as a control in a pregnancy study.

This rearrangement joins TRBV5-1 to TRBJ2-1; D uncertain. The CDR3 totals 13 residues. Germline CDR1 and CDR2: SGHRS and YFSETQ. Trimming took 2 bases from V and 3 from J, leaving 6 bases between them. The CDR3 bases are TGCGCCAGCAGCTTCCAGTTCTACAATGAGCAGTTCTTC. Translating gives CASSFQFYNEQFF.

This chain uses TRBV7-2 with TRBJ2-1, with 7 bases lining up with TRBD2. The CDR3 totals 15 residues. Trimming cost V 3 bases and J 4 bases; bases outside gene matches: 6. The V gene's germline CDR1 is SGHTA and CDR2 FQGNSA. The CDR3 bases are TGTGCCAGCAGCTTTGCCGGGAGGCGTTACAATGAGCAGTTCTTC. This sequence encodes CASSFAGRRYNEQFF.

This CDR3 reads CASSLVPDTDTQYF. The CDR3 DNA reads as TGTGCCAGCAGCTTAGTCCCAGACACAGATACGCAGTATTTT. The rearrangement joins TRBV7-2 to TRBJ2-3; D is undetermined. This CDR3 spans 14 amino acids. Germline values: CDR1 SGHTA, CDR2 FQGNSA. Trimming cost V 1 base and J 2 bases, with 7 bases left between them.

In this sample, this clone turned up a few times. The chain carries TRBV9 and TRBJ1-1; no clear D gene. The CDR3 consists of 13 residues. V was cut by 5 bases and J by 1 base, with 9 bases left in between. Germline CDR1 and CDR2: SGDLS and YYNGEE. This chain's CDR3 is CASSLTGNTEAFF. The DNA of the CDR3 is TGTGCCAGCAGTCTGACGGGGAACACTGAAGCTTTCTTT.